The next 28 T cell receptor beta chains were all read from a single sample in a study of blood T cell repertoires in COVID-19 (dated by TCRdb to the early 2020s). Receptors were amplified or captured by the immunoSEQ multiplex PCR assay. Entries here come from immuneACCESS through TCRdb and include only in-frame sequences with V and J called. Some clones fail to appear in such tables; in the studies checked, an unresolved V gene covers under half of the shortfall, and the cause of the remainder is unknown. The sample data list approximately 190,000 clones, and 82% of these were observed just once. Together, the top ten hold roughly 7.1% of the sample. The sequenced sample was peripheral blood. The receptor source for this set is a woman aged 60 to 75 with COVID-19, enrolled during active disease.

The rearrangement links TRBV5-1 to TRBJ2-5, with 8 nucleotides matching TRBD2. Germline-derived CDR1 and CDR2 are SGHRS and YFSETQ. This CDR3 spans 14 amino acids. V gave up 0 bases and J gave up 2 bases; unmatched junction bases: 0. The CDR3 DNA sequence: TGCGCCAGCAGCTTGGGACTAGCGCAAGAGACCCAGTACTTC. Translation gives CASSLGLAQETQYF.

The J gene is TRBJ1-5, the V gene TRBV19; the match to TRBD1 covers 8 bases. In germline, CDR1 is LNHDA, CDR2 SQIVND (reference sequence). The CDR3 has 17 residues. V shed 2 bases, J shed 7 bases, and the junction held 13 bases outside the gene matches. Written as DNA, the CDR3 is TGTGCCAGTAGTATAAAAATCATCGACAGGGGCAGGCAGCCCCAGCATTTT. As protein: CASSIKIIDRGRQPQHF.

This clone occurred once. This chain joins TRBV5-1 and TRBJ1-1, with TRBD1 as a possible D gene (6 bases). Germline V lookup: CDR1 SGHRS, CDR2 YFSETQ. The CDR3 consists of 16 residues. Between the trimmed V and J ends, which lost 6 bases and 1 base, there was a span of 19 bases. The CDR3 bases are TGCGCCAGCACCAGGCATTCAGGACAGCCGAACACTGAAGCTTTCTTT. This encodes CASTRHSGQPNTEAFF. Based on the CDR3 plus reference TRBV5-1 and TRBJ1-1, the full variable domain is KAGVTQTPRYLIKTRGQQVTLSCSPISGHRSVSWYQQTPGQGLQFLFEYFSETQRNKGNFPGRFSGRQFSNSRSEMNVSTLELGDSALYLCASTRHSGQPNTEAFFGQGTRLTVV.

This clone came up once. This rearrangement joins TRBV9 to TRBJ2-1, with unresolved D. The CDR3 consists of 14 residues. V was shortened by 0 bases and J by 5 bases, with 9 bases between the two germline ends. Germline CDR1 and CDR2: SGDLS and YYNGEE. The CDR3 region has the DNA TGTGCCAGCAGCGTAGACGCCAGGAACAATGAGCAGTTCTTC. This encodes CASSVDARNNEQFF.

A single count supports this clone. This chain links TRBV5-6 with TRBJ2-5; 9 nucleotides align to TRBD2. The CDR3 has 16 residues. The V and J ends lost 4 bases and 5 bases, in that order; junction bases with no gene match: 12. Germline assignment: CDR1 SGHDT and CDR2 YYEEEE. CDR3: CASSRMGRGGGETQYF. Here the CDR3 DNA reads TGTGCCAGCAGCCGCATGGGGCGGGGGGGTGGCGAGACCCAGTACTTC.

The chain couples TRBV10-3 to TRBJ2-3; 7 nucleotides line up with TRBD2. The CDR3 spans 17 residues. V shed 3 bases and J 0 bases; nucleotides not matched to a gene: 9. The germline gives CDR1 ENHRY, CDR2 SYGVKD. The CDR3 region has the DNA TGTGCCATCAGTGATCCGGGACTACCAACTAGCACAGATACGCAGTATTTT. Encoded protein: CAISDPGLPTSTDTQYF.

The chain uses TRBV28 and TRBJ2-7, with 9 positions matching TRBD1. The CDR3 sequence is 15 residues long. The V gene's germline CDR1 is MDHEN and CDR2 SYDVKM. V lost 0 bases and J lost 3; bases outside the gene matches: 3. CDR3 bases: TGTGCCAGCAGTTTATGGGGGACAGGGAGCTACGAGCAGTACTTC. This translates into CASSLWGTGSYEQYF.

The chain employs TRBV6-1 and TRBJ2-7; D unclear. V was trimmed by 2 bases and J by 2 bases, leaving 10 bases between them. This CDR3 is 14 amino acids long. From germline, CDR1 is MNHNS and CDR2 SASEGT. The CDR3 is CASSEYSSTYEQYV. The CDR3 DNA reads TGTGCCAGCAGTGAATATAGCAGTACCTACGAGCAGTACGTC.

V is TRBV18 and J is TRBJ1-2; TRBD1 is a possible D gene (6 bases). Trimming stripped 0 bases from V and 5 bases from J, with 7 bases between. Germline CDR1 and CDR2: KGHSH and LQKENI. This CDR3 has 13 amino acids. The CDR3 here is CASSPPTGYGYTF. In nucleotides, the CDR3 is TGTGCCAGCTCACCACCCACAGGGTATGGCTACACCTTC.

The chain uses TRBV4-2 and TRBJ2-1; 10 positions agree with TRBD2. The CDR3 has 18 residues. Germline V CDR1 and CDR2: LGHNA, YNFKEQ. V lost 1 base, J lost 0 bases, and 6 bases stayed unmatched. The CDR3 bases are TGTGCCAGCAGCCAAGTTGTAGCGGGGGGATTCTCCTACAATGAGCAGTTCTTC. Translation: CASSQVVAGGFSYNEQFF.

The rearrangement uses TRBV27 and TRBJ2-7; 12 bases are shared with TRBD2. Germline loops: CDR1 MNHEY, CDR2 SMNVEV (reference sequence). J lost 6 bases, V lost 5 bases, and 5 bases had no gene match. The CDR3 length is 14 residues. This CDR3 reads CASSLGLAGSEQYF. The CDR3, as DNA: TGTGCCAGCAGTCTCGGACTAGCGGGAAGCGAGCAGTACTTC.

The chain uses TRBV3-1 (or the pseudogene TRBV3-2) and TRBJ2-1; TRBD2 matches 9 bases. The length of the CDR3 is 16 residues. CDR1 is LGHDT and CDR2 is YNNKEL in the germline V gene (reference sequence). V was pared by 0 bases and J by 15 bases, with 15 bases of the junction left unmatched. The chain's CDR3 is CASSQEIGSGRRYLFF. CDR3 coding DNA: TGTGCCAGCAGCCAAGAAATCGGGAGCGGGAGGCGTTACTTGTTCTTC.

The V gene is TRBV3-1 (or the pseudogene TRBV3-2), the J gene TRBJ1-2; TRBD1 might be the D (6 bases). CDR3 length equals 13 residues. The ends were cut back, 1 base at V and 8 bases at J, with 11 bases in the middle. CDR1 and CDR2 from the germline V gene are LGHDT and YNNKEL (reference sequence). The chain's CDR3 is CASSQGDIRGYTF. The CDR3 DNA is TGTGCCAGCAGCCAAGGGGACATCAGGGGCTACACCTTC.

The CDR3 sequence: CASSRLDRGVGEQYF. The CDR3 DNA is TGTGCCAGCAGTCGCTTGGACAGGGGGGTCGGCGAGCAGTACTTC. The chain carries TRBV6-5 and TRBJ2-7; 10 positions match TRBD1. The CDR3 extends over 15 amino acids. Per the germline V gene, CDR1 is MNHEY and CDR2 is SVGAGI. Trimming took 5 bases from V and 6 from J; bases not matched to a gene: 10.

V gene TRBV15 combines with J gene TRBJ2-1; 12 bases match TRBD2. Germline V gene lookup returns CDR1 LNHNV and CDR2 YYDKDF (reference sequence). CDR3 length equals 15 residues. The junction had 5 bases not matched to a gene; V was cut back by 6 bases and J by 5 bases. CDR3 residues: CATSPGLAGHNEQFF. In DNA, the CDR3 is TGTGCCACCAGTCCCGGACTAGCGGGGCACAATGAGCAGTTCTTC.

The chain has TRBV5-1 and TRBJ2-3; TRBD2 matches at 8 bases. Germline V CDR1 and CDR2: SGHRS, YFSETQ. The CDR3 is 17 residues long. J was trimmed by 5 bases and V by 0 bases; bases with no gene match: 11. The CDR3 protein is CASSLVARGGRGDTQYF. DNA for the CDR3: TGCGCCAGCAGCTTGGTCGCTCGCGGGGGGCGGGGAGATACGCAGTATTTT.

This clone was seen more than once but under ten times. V gene TRBV14 combines with J gene TRBJ1-6; D is perhaps TRBD1 (5 bases). Germline V gives CDR1 SGHDN, CDR2 FVKESK. CDR3 length: 14 residues. The V end was cut by 3 bases, the J end by 6 bases, with 9 bases between. The CDR3: CASSHAGGNSPLHF. CDR3 sequence (DNA): TGTGCCAGCAGCCATGCCGGGGGTAATTCACCCCTCCACTTT.

The chain couples TRBV5-1 to TRBJ2-1; D call uncertain. This CDR3 region has 15 residues. The V gene's germline CDR1 is SGHRS and CDR2 YFSETQ. V was trimmed by 7 bases and J by 0 bases, leaving 14 bases between them. The CDR3 sequence is CASAPISSSYNEQFF. The CDR3 coding sequence is TGCGCCAGCGCCCCGATTTCGAGCTCCTACAATGAGCAGTTCTTC.

This chain connects TRBV9 to TRBJ1-2; D not resolved. Germline V gene data show CDR1 as SGDLS and CDR2 as YYNGEE. This CDR3 is built from 14 residues. The V gene lost 0 bases and the J gene lost 4 bases, with 10 bases spanning the gap. In DNA form, the CDR3 reads TGTGCCAGCAGCGTAGATGGGCTACCCTATGGCTACACCTTC. Amino acid sequence: CASSVDGLPYGYTF.

V is TRBV6-5 and J is TRBJ2-5; 10 bases map to TRBD2. J gave up 2 bases and V 6 bases, and 6 bases lay outside the gene matches. The CDR3 totals 15 residues. Germline V gene sequence: CDR1 MNHEY, CDR2 SVGAGI. Here the CDR3 reads CASSKSGGDQETQYF. The CDR3 bases are TGTGCCAGCAGCAAAAGCGGGGGGGATCAAGAGACCCAGTACTTC.

The V call is TRBV19, the J call TRBJ2-1; the D is unclear. V was cut by 2 bases and J by 0 bases, with 17 bases left in between. CDR1 is LNHDA, CDR2 SQIVND, per germline (reference sequence). This CDR3 is 18 amino acids long. The CDR3 loop reads CASSIRKRTLSSYNEQFF. DNA for the CDR3: TGTGCCAGTAGTATACGAAAGAGAACTCTTTCCTCCTACAATGAGCAGTTCTTC.

The V gene is TRBV2, the J gene TRBJ1-5; D remains ambiguous. Germline V gene lookup returns CDR1 SNHLY and CDR2 FYNNEI. The V end lost 6 bases, the J end lost 4 bases, and 16 bases lay between the germline ends. This CDR3 spans 15 amino acids. The CDR3 nucleotides are TGTGCCAGCAGCCGGGAGAAGATGCAAAATCAGCCCCAGCATTTT. Translation gives CASSREKMQNQPQHF. The whole variable domain, remainder taken from reference TRBV2 and TRBJ1-5, is EPEVTQTPSHQVTQMGQEVILRCVPISNHLYFYWYRQILGQKVEFLVSFYNNEISEKSEIFDDQFSVERPDGSNFTLKIRSTKLEDSAMYFCASSREKMQNQPQHFGDGTRLSIL.

The CDR3 bases are TGTGCCAGCAGCTTAGGACAGGGAGACGAAGCTTTCTTT. Amino acids: CASSLGQGDEAFF. The chain couples TRBV7-9 to TRBJ1-1; TRBD1 agrees at 7 bases. This CDR3 has 13 residues. The V segment lost 1 base and the J segment 8 bases; nucleotides outside the gene matches: 4. CDR1 and CDR2 from the germline V gene are SEHNR and FQNEAQ (reference sequence).

The chain employs TRBV18 and TRBJ2-6; D is perhaps TRBD1 (6 bases). The CDR3 length is 17 residues. CDR1 and CDR2 from the germline V gene are KGHSH and LQKENI. Trimming took off 3 bases at V and 0 bases at J, with 12 bases between the two ends. CDR3 residues: CASSPPIQGSGANVLTF. The CDR3 DNA reads as TGTGCCAGCTCACCGCCGATACAGGGCTCTGGGGCCAACGTCCTGACTTTC.

This clone was seen once. V usage is TRBV5-1 and J usage is TRBJ2-2, with no clear D. This CDR3 has 13 amino acids. V lost 2 bases and J 4 bases, leaving 6 bases between the germline ends. Germline V gene data show CDR1 as SGHRS and CDR2 as YFSETQ. CDR3 nucleotides: TGCGCCAGCAGCTTTCCGGGCACCGGGGAGCTGTTTTTT. Its translation: CASSFPGTGELFF.

This clone has just one count. This same CDR3 is encoded by further DNA sequences in the sample. This sequence joins TRBV5-4 and TRBJ1-5; tentative D call: TRBD1 (6 bases). V shed 0 bases and J shed 5 bases, with 6 bases lying between them. The germline V gene encodes CDR1 SGHNT and CDR2 YYREEE (reference sequence). CDR3 length: 13 residues. The CDR3 DNA reads TGTGCCAGCAGCTTGGACAGGGATCAGCCCCAGCATTTT. Amino acid sequence: CASSLDRDQPQHF.

The J gene is TRBJ2-1, the V gene TRBV7-3; 7 bases map to TRBD1. V was clipped by 1 base and J by 4 bases; unmatched bases: 4. Germline V lookup: CDR1 SGHTA, CDR2 FQGTGA. The CDR3 consists of 15 residues. The CDR3 nucleotides read TGTGCCAGCAGCTTAAACAGGGGAGTATACAATGAGCAGTTCTTC. As protein: CASSLNRGVYNEQFF.

This chain links TRBV3-1 (or the pseudogene TRBV3-2) with TRBJ2-7; D is possibly TRBD1 (5 bases). CDR3 length: 14 residues. Germline V lookup: CDR1 LGHDT, CDR2 YNNKEL (reference sequence). Trimming cost V 3 bases and J 6 bases, with 15 bases left between them. CDR3 residues: CASSHSPGDSEQYV. The CDR3 DNA follows: TGTGCCAGCAGCCATTCTCCTGGCGACAGCGAGCAGTACGTC.